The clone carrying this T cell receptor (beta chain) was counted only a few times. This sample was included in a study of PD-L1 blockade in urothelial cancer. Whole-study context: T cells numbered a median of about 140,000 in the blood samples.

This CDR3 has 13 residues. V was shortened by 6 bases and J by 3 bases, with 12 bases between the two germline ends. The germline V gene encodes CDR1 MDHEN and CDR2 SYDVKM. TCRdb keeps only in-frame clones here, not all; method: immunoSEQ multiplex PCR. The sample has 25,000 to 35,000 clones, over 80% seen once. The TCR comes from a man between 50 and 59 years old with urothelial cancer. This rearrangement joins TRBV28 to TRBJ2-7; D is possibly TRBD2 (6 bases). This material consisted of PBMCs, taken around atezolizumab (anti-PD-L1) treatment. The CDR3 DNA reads TGTGCCAGCAGGGGAGCGGGTAACTACGAGCAGTACTTC. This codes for CASRGAGNYEQYF.